The 8 T cell receptor beta chains reported below all come from one sample, sequenced in a study of CD8 T cells in ankylosing spondylitis. Study observations and caveats: Apparently characteristic of ankylosing spondylitis blood was a TCR beta motif (roughly eight highly homologous variants).

These TCRs' antigens remain unknown. TCRdb used MiXCR to reprocess the 5' RACE reads, holding one entry per CDR3 protein. In the table there are about 340,000 distinct CDR3 sequences, under 8.5% of which are singletons. Sequenced material: blood, either unsorted or a sorted T cell fraction (not recorded which). The receptors stem from a male donor with ankylosing spondylitis.

This clonotype was detected ten times or more. The chain has TRBV11-2 and TRBJ1-1; D is unresolved. The CDR3 spans 12 residues. In germline, CDR1 is SGHAT, CDR2 FQNNGV. Trimming removed 6 bases at V and 11 bases at J, with 16 bases between. The CDR3 is CASRPQARMAFF. For the CDR3, the DNA is TGTGCCAGCAGGCCCCAGGCTCGGATGGCTTTCTTT.

The rearrangement uses TRBV29-1 and TRBJ2-7; D may be TRBD1 or TRBD2 (7 bases each). Germline values: CDR1 SQVTM, CDR2 ANQGSEA. The CDR3 spans 18 residues. Trimming stripped 4 bases from V and 2 bases from J, with 27 bases between. CDR3 nucleotides: TGCAGCGTTGCCCCGACAGGGAGGGACCTCACGGCACCCTACGAGCAGTACTTC. It codes for CSVAPTGRDLTAPYEQYF.

This clonotype was seen a handful of times. The chain has TRBV30 and TRBJ1-2; weak D call: TRBD1 (5 bases). The CDR3 runs 12 residues. Trimming removed 2 bases from V and 5 bases from J, with 9 bases in between. Germline values: CDR1 GTSNPN, CDR2 SVGIG (reference sequence). CDR3 amino acids: CAWSIDRYGYTF. Written as DNA, the CDR3 is TGTGCCTGGAGTATAGACAGATATGGCTACACCTTC.

This clonotype was detected only a few times. The rearrangement joins TRBV18 to TRBJ2-7, with D possibly matching TRBD2 (6 bases). This CDR3 contains 15 residues. With 2 bases removed from V and 0 bases from J, the gap between germline ends came to 11 bases. Germline V gene sequence: CDR1 KGHSH, CDR2 LQKENI. CDR3 nucleotides: TGTGCCAGCTCACCAGTGTTCGGGAGCTCCTACGAGCAGTACTTC. Amino acids: CASSPVFGSSYEQYF.

This clonotype was seen repeatedly, ten times or more. V usage is TRBV2 and J usage is TRBJ1-6; 9 bases map to TRBD1. Trimming removed 1 base from V and 7 bases from J; junction bases left unmatched: 2. Germline V gene data show CDR1 as SNHLY and CDR2 as FYNNEI. This CDR3 spans 15 amino acids. CDR3 loop: CASSEGTGVNSPLHF. The CDR3 region has the DNA TGTGCCAGCAGTGAAGGGACAGGGGTGAATTCACCCCTCCACTTT.

This clonotype was seen a few times. This chain's CDR3 is CASSISGTGAYEQYF. In nucleotides, the CDR3 is TGCGCCAGCAGCATAAGCGGGACTGGGGCCTACGAGCAGTACTTC. The chain has TRBV5-1 and TRBJ2-7; TRBD2 aligns across 7 bases. Germline V gives CDR1 SGHRS, CDR2 YFSETQ. The trim removed 4 bases at V and 2 bases at J, leaving 9 bases unmatched. The CDR3 is 15 residues long.

The rearrangement uses TRBV6-2 or TRBV6-3 and TRBJ2-6; 10 bases are a match to TRBD2. CDR1 and CDR2 (germline): MNHEY, SVGEGT. V gave up 5 bases and J gave up 4 bases; unmatched junction bases: 20. CDR3 size: 21 residues. CDR3 loop: CASSPLTSGASYGTGANVLTF. The CDR3 DNA reads as TGTGCCAGCAGTCCCCTTACTAGCGGGGCTTCCTATGGGACGGGGGCCAACGTCCTGACTTTC.

This clonotype was counted between two and nine times. This CDR3 is CSAWDRGTDTQYF. The DNA for the CDR3 is TGCAGTGCTTGGGACAGAGGGACAGATACGCAGTATTTT. The chain recombines TRBV20-1 with TRBJ2-3; 7 bases align to TRBD1. The V gene end was trimmed by 5 bases and the J gene end by 3 bases; junction bases not matched to a gene: 5. CDR3 length: 13 amino acids. CDR1 is DFQATT, CDR2 SNEGSKA, per germline (reference sequence).